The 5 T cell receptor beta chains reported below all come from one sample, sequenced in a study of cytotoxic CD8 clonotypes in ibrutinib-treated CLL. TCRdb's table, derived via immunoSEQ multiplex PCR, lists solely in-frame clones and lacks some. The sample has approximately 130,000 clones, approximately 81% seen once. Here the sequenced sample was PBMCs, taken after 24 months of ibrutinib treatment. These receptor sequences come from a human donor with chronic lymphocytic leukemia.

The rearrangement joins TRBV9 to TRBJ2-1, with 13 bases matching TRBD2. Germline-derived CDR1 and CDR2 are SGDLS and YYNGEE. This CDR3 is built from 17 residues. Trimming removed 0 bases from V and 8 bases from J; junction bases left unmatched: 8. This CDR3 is CASSVGLRTSGGHEQFF. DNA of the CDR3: TGTGCCAGCAGCGTAGGTCTCCGGACTAGCGGGGGTCATGAGCAGTTCTTC.

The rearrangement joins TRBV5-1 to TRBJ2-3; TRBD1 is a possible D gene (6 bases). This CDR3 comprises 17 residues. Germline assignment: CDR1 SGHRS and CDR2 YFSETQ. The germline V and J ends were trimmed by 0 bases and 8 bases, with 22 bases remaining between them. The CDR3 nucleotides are TGCGCCAGCAGCTTGGAAACATTGGGACGGGGACAAGGTACGCAGTATTTT. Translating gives CASSLETLGRGQGTQYF. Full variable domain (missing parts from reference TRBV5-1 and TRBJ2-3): KAGVTQTPRYLIKTRGQQVTLSCSPISGHRSVSWYQQTPGQGLQFLFEYFSETQRNKGNFPGRFSGRQFSNSRSEMNVSTLELGDSALYLCASSLETLGRGQGTQYFGPGTRLTVL.

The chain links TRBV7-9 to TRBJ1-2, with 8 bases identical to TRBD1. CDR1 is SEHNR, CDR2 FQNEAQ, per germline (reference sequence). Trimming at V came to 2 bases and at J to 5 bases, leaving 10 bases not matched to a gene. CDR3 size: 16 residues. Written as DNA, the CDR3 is TGTGCCAGCAGCTTAAAGGCCAGGGGGCGTTTTTATGGCTACACCTTC. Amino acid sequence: CASSLKARGRFYGYTF. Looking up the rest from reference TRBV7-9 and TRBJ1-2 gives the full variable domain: DTGVSQNPRHKITKRGQNVTFRCDPISEHNRLYWYRQTLGQGPEFLTYFQNEAQLEKSRLLSDRFSAERPKGSFSTLEIQRTEQGDSAMYLCASSLKARGRFYGYTFGSGTRLTVV.

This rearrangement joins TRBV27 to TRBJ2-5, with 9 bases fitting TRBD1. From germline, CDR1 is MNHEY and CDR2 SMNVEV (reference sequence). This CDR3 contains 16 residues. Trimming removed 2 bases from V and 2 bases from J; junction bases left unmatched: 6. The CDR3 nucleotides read TGTGCCAGCAGTTTAGCCGGGACAGGGCGGCAAGAGACCCAGTACTTC. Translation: CASSLAGTGRQETQYF.

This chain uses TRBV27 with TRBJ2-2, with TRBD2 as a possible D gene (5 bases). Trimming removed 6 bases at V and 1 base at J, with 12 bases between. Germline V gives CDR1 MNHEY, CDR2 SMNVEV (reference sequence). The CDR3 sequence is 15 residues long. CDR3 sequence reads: CASSWVALNTGELFF. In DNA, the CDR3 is TGTGCCAGCAGCTGGGTAGCGCTGAACACCGGGGAGCTGTTTTTT.